The clone carrying this T cell receptor (beta chain) has at least ten counts. The antigen is unknown. TCRdb re-called the reads with MiXCR, one entry per CDR3 protein. The profile shows around 300,000 distinct CDR3 sequences, roughly a fifth of them singletons. This sample was taken from a study of T cell repertoires in cytomegalovirus infection. The sequencing here drew on cultured PBMCs, taken from culture after CMV antigen stimulation. This TCR came from a human donor in good health (CMV status not recorded). Some clones in this sample may be carry-over from other donors' samples.

The CDR3 bases are TGTGCCAGCAGCTTAAGGACTAGCGGGAGGGGAGAGACCCAGTACTTC. It yields the protein CASSLRTSGRGETQYF. J is TRBJ2-5 and V is TRBV7-2; 15 bases are shared with TRBD2. The CDR3 is 16 amino acids. Per the germline V gene, CDR1 is SGHTA and CDR2 is FQGNSA. After removal of 2 bases from V and 4 bases from J, the junction contained 2 bases not matched to a gene.